The rows below give T cell receptor beta chains drawn from one sample of a study of blood T cell repertoires in COVID-19. Clones were read by immunoSEQ multiplex PCR, and TCRdb kept only the in-frame ones, dropping some. In the table there are fewer than 120,000 clones, 82% of which are singletons. Input material: peripheral blood. All receptors derive from a woman aged 60-75 years with acute or convalescent COVID-19. Both conserved end residues are part of each CDR3. D genes are given only for firm matches. The listing skips clone size in some rows; elsewhere it reads once, few, many or a size class.

.,TRBJ1-5,TRBV27,.,TGTGCCAGCAGTTTTGGGGGGAAACGCAATCAGCCCCAGCATTTT,CASSFGGKRNQPQHF
.,TRBJ1-1,TRBV4-1,once,TGCGCCAGCAGCCAGCAGGGTGTTGTTACTGAAGCTTTCTTT,CASSQQGVVTEAFF
.,TRBJ1-1,TRBV29-1,.,TGCAGCGTTGAACGTGAGACTGAAGCTTTCTTT,CSVERETEAFF
.,TRBJ1-1,TRBV9,.,TGTGCCAGCAGCGTATCCGGGAACACTGAAGCTTTCTTT,CASSVSGNTEAFF
TRBD1,TRBJ2-3,TRBV24-1,.,TGTGCCACCAGTGATATCTGGACAGGAACCAGCACAGATACGCAGTATTTT,CATSDIWTGTSTDTQYF
TRBD1,TRBJ1-1,TRBV7-6,.,TGTGCCAGCAGCCAGGACAGGGTCGGAGTCACTGAAGCTTTCTTT,CASSQDRVGVTEAFF
.,TRBJ2-1,TRBV11-3,.,TGTGCCAGCAACGAGGGTCTCGGGGGAAACAATGAGCAGTTCTTC,CASNEGLGGNNEQFF
.,TRBJ2-7,TRBV28,once,TGTGCCAGCAGTTTCGCGGGCGGCAAGCAGTACTTC,CASSFAGGKQYF
.,TRBJ1-2,TRBV18,once,TGTGCCAGCTCACCAACAGGTCTAGCTAACTATGGCTACACCTTC,CASSPTGLANYGYTF
TRBD1,TRBJ2-5,TRBV4-1,.,TGCGCCAGCAGCCAAGGGCACACAGGGGCGGAGACCCAGTACTTC,CASSQGHTGAETQYF
.,TRBJ2-1,TRBV7-2,.,TGTGCCAGCAGCCCCTCGGGTAGATTTCTGTATGAGCAGTTCTTC,CASSPSGRFLYEQFF
.,TRBJ2-5,TRBV6-6,.,TGTGCCAGCAGTTACTCGGCGGGCCTTCGGGAGACCCAGTACTTC,CASSYSAGLRETQYF
.,TRBJ1-4,TRBV6-5,.,TGTGCCAGCAAGGAGGGGACGGATGAAAAACTGTTTTTT,CASKEGTDEKLFF
TRBD2,TRBJ2-7,TRBV27,.,TGTGCCAGCAGTTTGACTAGCGCAGCAACCCCCTCCTACGAGCAGTACTTC,CASSLTSAATPSYEQYF
TRBD1,TRBJ1-4,TRBV29-1,.,TGCAGCGTTGGAGGTTGGGCAGGGGGAGAAAAACTGTTTTTT,CSVGGWAGGEKLFF
.,TRBJ2-2,TRBV7-6,.,TGTGCCAGCAGCTTAGCGGGGCAGAACACCGGGGAGCTGTTTTTT,CASSLAGQNTGELFF
TRBD1,TRBJ2-2,TRBV6-2/TRBV6-3,.,TGTGCCAGCAGCCCGGACAGGTACACCGGGGAGCTGTTTTTT,CASSPDRYTGELFF
.,TRBJ2-2,TRBV5-1,.,TGCGCCAGCAGCTCGCTGACGGGGAACACCGGGGAGCTGTTTTTT,CASSSLTGNTGELFF
.,TRBJ2-4,TRBV29-1,.,TGCAGCGTTGAAGTCGCCCGAGGCGTTCAGTACTTC,CSVEVARGVQYF
.,TRBJ2-5,TRBV7-3,.,TGTGCCAGCAGCCCAACGCGGACAGTCCAAGAGACCCAGTACTTC,CASSPTRTVQETQYF
TRBD1,TRBJ2-6,TRBV5-1,.,TGCGCCAGCAGCCCCCCCGGGACAGCCTCTGGGGCCAACGTCCTGACTTTC,CASSPPGTASGANVLTF
TRBD1,TRBJ1-2,TRBV4-3,.,TGCGCCAGCAGCCCCGGGACAGGGGTTTATGGCTACACCTTC,CASSPGTGVYGYTF
TRBD2,TRBJ2-7,TRBV6-5,.,TGTGCCAGCAGTTCGCAGCGGGGTTCTGGCGAGCAGTACTTC,CASSSQRGSGEQYF